This T cell receptor beta chain was captured in a study of cytomegalovirus exposure and HLA in healthy donors. Study context: Among several hundred genotyped donors, around 82% fell in the Caucasian-associated ancestry cluster.

The CDR3 covers 13 residues. V shed 2 bases and J 4 bases; nucleotides not matched to a gene: 0. Germline CDR1 and CDR2: SGHTA and FQGNSA. This clone was counted a few times. PCR employed 60 Vbeta and 13 Jbeta primers. The assay was immunoSEQ multiplex PCR, and TCRdb's table has in-frame clones only and misses some. The top ten hold about 1.7% of the sample, which has 95,000 to 150,000 clones, roughly 80% seen once. The sample comprised PBMCs. The clonotype was recovered from a man between 18 and 35 years old in good health and CMV-seronegative. The J gene is TRBJ1-2, the V gene TRBV7-2; 8 nucleotides align to TRBD1. In DNA, the CDR3 is TGTGCCAGCAGCTTAACAGGGGGCTATGGCTACACCTTC. Translating gives CASSLTGGYGYTF.